The T cell receptor (beta chain) under discussion was sequenced for a study of blood T cell repertoires in COVID-19. V lost 0 bases and J 7 bases, leaving 12 bases between the germline ends. The CDR3 is made up of 15 amino acids. Germline CDR1 reads MNHNS; CDR2 reads SASEGT. In the authors' workflow: Amplification with reference gene primers provided the estimates of nucleated cell counts. Sequenced by immunoSEQ multiplex PCR; TCRdb stores in-frame clones only, minus some. The V and J calls and clone size are taken from that table; D and trimming were inferred from the DNA. The top ten hold 2.5% to 3.5% of the sample, which has around 200,000 clones, over 75% seen once.

The receptor was isolated from a woman older than 75 with active or convalescent COVID-19. The V call is TRBV6-1, the J call TRBJ1-4; D gene uncertain. Sequencing was done on a sample of peripheral blood. The CDR3 coding sequence is TGTGCCAGCAGTGAAGCTAGAGGCGCCGGTGAAAAACTGTTTTTT. This codes for CASSEARGAGEKLFF.